This entry is about one T cell receptor (beta chain). The data were obtained in a study of T cell responses to AZD1222 COVID-19 vaccine. Assay used: immunoSEQ multiplex PCR; TCRdb lists only in-frame clones, some missing. The data show some 120,000 clones, approximately 85% seen once. CDR1 and CDR2 from the germline V gene are SGHTA and FQGNSA. V was trimmed by 0 bases and J by 6 bases, leaving 15 bases between them. The CDR3 consists of 15 residues. V is TRBV7-2 and J is TRBJ2-7; D possibly matches TRBD1 or TRBD2 (5 bases each). The TCR comes from an adult in good health. Sequences were derived from peripheral blood, sampled on day 0 of MenACWY control vaccination. The chain's CDR3 is CASSLAKGPQGEQYF. DNA of the CDR3: TGTGCCAGCAGCTTAGCTAAGGGACCCCAAGGCGAGCAGTACTTC.